What follows are 12 T cell receptor beta chains derived from one specimen sequenced in a study of CD8 T cells in ankylosing spondylitis. TCRdb independently ran MiXCR on the 5' RACE reads; one entry per CDR3 protein. This sample has around 150,000 distinct CDR3 sequences, with around 32% found just once. Sequencing used synovial fluid, either unsorted or a sorted T cell fraction (not recorded which). The receptors stem from a male donor with ankylosing spondylitis.

In this sample, this clonotype turned up many times. The chain has TRBV28 and TRBJ1-4; 11 positions agree with TRBD1. The V and J ends lost 7 bases and 7 bases, in that order; junction bases with no gene match: 5. The CDR3 loop spans 14 amino acids. CDR1 and CDR2 from the germline V gene are MDHEN and SYDVKM. The CDR3 region is CASMKGQGGEKLFF. The CDR3 DNA reads TGTGCCAGCATGAAGGGACAGGGGGGTGAAAAACTGTTTTTT.

J is TRBJ1-1 and V is TRBV20-1; D is possibly TRBD1 (5 bases). This CDR3 region has 17 residues. Looked up from germline, CDR1 is DFQATT and CDR2 is SNEGSKA (reference sequence). V was shortened by 2 bases and J by 0 bases, with 19 bases between the two germline ends. This CDR3 is CSARRLDTGGVNTEAFF. The CDR3 DNA reads as TGCAGTGCTAGACGCTTGGACACCGGCGGGGTGAACACTGAAGCTTTCTTT.

The rearrangement joins TRBV20-1 to TRBJ2-3, with 9 bases matching TRBD2. The J segment lost 6 bases and the V segment lost 5 bases, leaving 9 bases of the junction unmatched. CDR3 length equals 14 residues. Germline CDR1 is DFQATT and CDR2 is SNEGSKA (reference sequence). The CDR3 DNA reads as TGCAGTGCTCCGCTAGCGGGGAGAGGGGATACGCAGTATTTT. This codes for CSAPLAGRGDTQYF.

This clonotype showed up just a few times. The CDR3 is CASSLGGRRGIQYF. The CDR3 DNA follows: TGTGCCAGCAGTTTAGGGGGTCGCAGGGGCATTCAGTACTTC. The gene calls are TRBV12-3 or TRBV12-4 and TRBJ2-4, with D tentatively TRBD1 (6 bases). Trimming shortened V by 1 base and J by 9 bases, and 13 bases separated the two germline ends. The CDR3 consists of 14 residues.

This chain uses TRBV12-3 or TRBV12-4 with TRBJ2-5; D is ambiguous. The CDR3 runs to 15 residues. V was pared by 1 base and J by 5 bases, with 14 bases between. DNA for the CDR3: TGTGCCAGCAGTTTAGGGTTTGGCCCTAGGGAGACCCAGTACTTC. Amino acid sequence: CASSLGFGPRETQYF.

This sequence joins TRBV7-4 and TRBJ2-3; 10 nucleotides match TRBD2. Losses at the gene ends were 3 bases for V and 5 bases for J; bases not matched to a gene: 8. There are 16 residues in the CDR3. CDR1 and CDR2 from the germline V gene are SGHVT and SQSDAQ. CDR3 nucleotides: TGTGCCAGCAGCTTTCCTACTAGCGGGAAGGAAGATACGCAGTATTTT. It encodes CASSFPTSGKEDTQYF. Using reference TRBV7-4 and TRBJ2-3 for the parts outside the CDR3, the full variable domain is GAGVSQSPRYKVAKRGRDVALRCDSISGHVTLYWYRQTLGQGSEVLTYSQSDAQRDKSGRPSGRFSAERPERSVSTLKIQRTEQGDSAVYLCASSFPTSGKEDTQYFGPGTRLTVL.

This clonotype was detected many times. The J gene is TRBJ1-6, the V gene TRBV11-2, with D unclear. The CDR3 runs 12 residues. The V end was cut by 5 bases, the J end by 9 bases, with 8 bases between. Germline V gene sequence: CDR1 SGHAT, CDR2 FQNNGV. DNA for the CDR3: TGTGCCAGCAGCCAAGCTGGTTCACCCCTCCACTTT. This gives the protein CASSQAGSPLHF.

This clonotype occurred many times. This chain's CDR3 is CASSGQGSNQPQHF. In nucleotides, the CDR3 is TGTGCCAGCAGTGGACAGGGCAGCAATCAGCCCCAGCATTTT. The chain uses TRBV6-2 or TRBV6-3 and TRBJ1-5, with 8 bases that match TRBD1. Trimming cost V 5 bases and J 1 base; bases outside gene matches: 1. The length of the CDR3 is 14 residues. Per the germline V gene, CDR1 is MNHEY and CDR2 is SVGEGT.

V usage is TRBV3-1 and J usage is TRBJ1-1; D gene unclear. The V end was cut by 6 bases, the J end by 1 base, with 18 bases between. Germline V gene data show CDR1 as LGHDT and CDR2 as YNNKEL (reference sequence). CDR3 length: 16 amino acids. Here the CDR3 DNA reads TGTGCCAGCAGATCAAGCGCGGAGAGCCCGAACACTGAAGCTTTCTTT. Amino acid sequence: CASRSSAESPNTEAFF. Together with reference TRBV3-1 and TRBJ1-1, the CDR3 gives the full variable domain: DTAVSQTPKYLVTQMGNDKSIKCEQNLGHDTMYWYKQDSKKFLKIMFSYNNKELIINETVPNRFSPKSPDKAHLNLHINSLELGDSAVYFCASRSSAESPNTEAFFGQGTRLTVV.

The J gene is TRBJ2-7, the V gene TRBV10-3; tentative D call: TRBD2 (5 bases). The CDR3 is 16 residues long. Trimming took 0 bases from V and 6 from J, leaving 18 bases between them. Germline-derived CDR1 and CDR2 are ENHRY and SYGVKD. This CDR3 is CAISESFGERLGEQYF. As DNA, the CDR3 is TGTGCCATCAGTGAGTCTTTCGGGGAACGACTCGGCGAGCAGTACTTC.

The chain recombines TRBV20-1 with TRBJ1-6; maybe TRBD1 (6 bases). With 0 bases removed from V and 7 bases from J, the gap between germline ends came to 10 bases. CDR3 length: 14 residues. Germline V gene data show CDR1 as DFQATT and CDR2 as SNEGSKA (reference sequence). CDR3 nucleotides: TGCAGTGCTAGAGAACCAGGGGAGAATTCACCCCTCCACTTT. It specifies CSAREPGENSPLHF.

This clonotype has ten or more counts. The chain couples TRBV27 to TRBJ2-4; D is possibly TRBD1 (5 bases). CDR1 is MNHEY and CDR2 is SMNVEV in the germline V gene (reference sequence). Trimming stripped 9 bases from V and 1 base from J, with 13 bases between. The CDR3 has 14 residues. The CDR3 spells CARPRVGAKNIQYF. The CDR3 DNA reads as TGTGCCAGACCCAGGGTAGGGGCCAAAAACATTCAGTACTTC.